This T cell receptor beta chain stems from a study of shared clonotypes between healthy human individuals. Whole-study findings and limits: Measured sharing among donors was expected to vary with sequencing depth.

Per sorted-subset replicate PCR, input was around 200 ng DNA, representing roughly 29,000 T cell genomes. The data were produced by immunoSEQ multiplex PCR, yet TCRdb's version contains in-frame clones alone and is incomplete. Of some 2.1 million clones detected, over 85% appear once; the ten largest clones hold 1.1%. CD8 cells regarded as naive lacked CD45RO, were positively chosen for CCR7, and omitted terminally differentiated effector memory CD45RA+ cells. Turning to this clone: Its antigen is as yet unknown.

This clonotype was sampled from a man between 18 and 29 years old in good health. What was sequenced was naive CD8+ T cells sorted from blood.

In DNA, the CDR3 is TGTGCCAGCAGACAGGGGGGATATGGCTACACCTTC. Protein product: CASRQGGYGYTF. This chain joins TRBV5-6 and TRBJ1-2; 8 nucleotides line up with TRBD1. The CDR3 consists of 12 residues. V dropped 5 bases and J dropped 5; count of bases not matched to a gene: 2. Germline values: CDR1 SGHDT, CDR2 YYEEEE.